This T cell receptor (beta chain) was identified during a study of cytomegalovirus exposure and HLA in healthy donors. Points from the study as a whole: Later on, an analysis showed TCR association rates differing by HLA locus, with DRB1 the most and HLA-C the fewest. CMV serostatus was the only recorded immune exposure for donors. Rarity held for most TCR sequences, but there were some public TCRs that occurred in many donors. TCR beta chains associated with HLA were, in a later analysis, more clonally expanded than equally common others.

It was with 60 Vbeta and 13 Jbeta primers that the PCR ran. Measured with immunoSEQ multiplex PCR; TCRdb has only the in-frame clones, and not every one. The data hold about 140,000 clones, with around 75% observed a single time. Concerning this clone: Its matching antigen is unknown.

Germline V gene sequence: CDR1 SGHVS, CDR2 FQNEAQ. The CDR3 sequence is 12 residues long. V lost 5 bases and J lost 0, with 4 bases in between. This TCR derives from a female donor in good health and CMV-seronegative. Sequences were obtained from PBMCs. This chain links TRBV7-8 with TRBJ2-5, with no clear D. CDR3 sequence (DNA): TGTGCCAGCAGCCCGTACCAAGAGACCCAGTACTTC. Encoded protein: CASSPYQETQYF. Complete variable domain (other parts from reference TRBV7-8 and TRBJ2-5): GAGVSQSPRYKVAKRGQDVALRCDPISGHVSLFWYQQALGQGPEFLTYFQNEAQLDKSGLPSDRFFAERPEGSVSTLKIQRTQQEDSAVYLCASSPYQETQYFGPGTRLLVL.